The rows below give T cell receptor beta chains drawn from one sample of a study of shared clonotypes between healthy human individuals. TCRdb's table, derived via immunoSEQ multiplex PCR, lists solely in-frame clones and lacks some. The sample shows over 2 million clones, roughly 96% of them seen only once. The material sequenced was naive CD4+ T cells sorted from blood. These receptors all stem from a man between 18 and 35 years old in good health. CDR3s include the opening cysteine and the closing phenylalanine or tryptophan. A D gene is named only where the DNA matches it firmly. Expanded clones are given a class, and other clones once, few, many or no size at all.

size: -
D: -
V: TRBV12-5
J: TRBJ2-3
length: 17
DNA: TGTGCTAGTGGTTCGTTCAGCCCGACAGGCAGCACAGATACGCAGTATTTT
CDR3: CASGSFSPTGSTDTQYF

size: -
D: TRBD2
V: TRBV4-3
J: TRBJ2-1
length: 16
DNA: TGCGCCAGCAGCCAGCTCACTAGCGGGAGTGGCGATGAGCAGTTCTTC
CDR3: CASSQLTSGSGDEQFF

size: -
D: TRBD1
V: TRBV7-9
J: TRBJ2-2
length: 15
DNA: TGTGCCAGCAGCCAGACAGGGGGTAACACCGGGGAGCTGTTTTTT
CDR3: CASSQTGGNTGELFF

size: -
D: -
V: TRBV7-2
J: TRBJ2-2
length: 15
DNA: TGTGCCAGCAGCTTAGATGGGTCCGGCACCGGGGAGCTGTTTTTT
CDR3: CASSLDGSGTGELFF

size: -
D: TRBD2
V: TRBV2
J: TRBJ2-7
length: 15
DNA: TGTGCCAGCAGAGGACTAGCGGGAGGCCAGTACGAGCAGTACTTC
CDR3: CASRGLAGGQYEQYF

size: -
D: TRBD2
V: TRBV6-5
J: TRBJ2-1
length: 14
DNA: TGTGCCAGCAGAGGGCCGGGGACTACAAATGAGCAGTTCTTC
CDR3: CASRGPGTTNEQFF

size: -
D: -
V: TRBV7-2
J: TRBJ2-7
length: 16
DNA: TGTGCCAGCAGCTTCGGGTTTGCCCATAATTCCTACGAGCAGTACTTC
CDR3: CASSFGFAHNSYEQYF

size: -
D: -
V: TRBV30
J: TRBJ2-2
length: 14
DNA: TGTGCCTTAAGGCGACTAGTTAACACCGGGGAGCTGTTTTTT
CDR3: CALRRLVNTGELFF

size: -
D: TRBD1
V: TRBV9
J: TRBJ2-7
length: 15
DNA: TGTGCCAGCAGCGCCTCACAGGGGGGAGTAGGTGAGCAGTACTTC
CDR3: CASSASQGGVGEQYF

size: -
D: -
V: TRBV5-1
J: TRBJ1-1
length: 13
DNA: TGCGCCAGCAGAATTCAGGAAAGCACTGAAGCTTTCTTT
CDR3: CASRIQESTEAFF

size: -
D: -
V: TRBV18
J: TRBJ1-1
length: 12
DNA: TGTGCCAGCTCACCAAGTCTTGGTGAAGCTTTCTTT
CDR3: CASSPSLGEAFF

size: -
D: -
V: TRBV28
J: TRBJ1-1
length: 14
DNA: TGTGCCAGCAGTTTATTGGTTCCTAGGGCTGAAGCTTTCTTT
CDR3: CASSLLVPRAEAFF

size: -
D: -
V: TRBV5-1
J: TRBJ2-1
length: 14
DNA: TGCGCCAGCAGTCTAGTTCTAAGAGGTCATGAGCAGTTCTTC
CDR3: CASSLVLRGHEQFF

size: -
D: -
V: TRBV5-1
J: TRBJ2-3
length: 14
DNA: TGCGCCAGCAGCTTGGCGCTGCCGACAGATACGCAGTATTTT
CDR3: CASSLALPTDTQYF

size: -
D: TRBD2
V: TRBV7-2
J: TRBJ2-7
length: 16
DNA: TGTGCCAGCAGCTTAAGGAGCGGGGGGAGTCCCTACGAGCAGTACTTC
CDR3: CASSLRSGGSPYEQYF

size: -
D: TRBD1
V: TRBV10-3
J: TRBJ1-3
length: 12
DNA: TGTGCCATCAGGTTACAGGGGCACACCATATATTTT
CDR3: CAIRLQGHTIYF

size: -
D: -
V: TRBV19
J: TRBJ2-2
length: 13
DNA: TGTGCCAGCCGGGGTTCAGGCACCGGGGAGCTGTTTTTT
CDR3: CASRGSGTGELFF

size: few
D: -
V: TRBV5-1
J: TRBJ2-7
length: 14
DNA: TGCGCCAGCAGATCCAACAGTCAGGGGAGCGAGCAGTACTTC
CDR3: CASRSNSQGSEQYF

size: -
D: TRBD2
V: TRBV7-2
J: TRBJ2-3
length: 14
DNA: TGTGCCAGCAGCTCCGGGACTAGCTCCCATACGCAGTATTTT
CDR3: CASSSGTSSHTQYF

size: -
D: TRBD2
V: TRBV6-1
J: TRBJ2-7
length: 14
DNA: TGTGCCAGCAAGGCGGGGGGCGGCTCCTACGAGCAGTACTTC
CDR3: CASKAGGGSYEQYF

size: -
D: -
V: TRBV2
J: TRBJ2-3
length: 12
DNA: TGTGCCAGCAGTGGCCTTATGGATACGCAGTATTTT
CDR3: CASSGLMDTQYF

size: -
D: -
V: TRBV18
J: TRBJ1-2
length: 12
DNA: TGTGCCAGCTCACCAGGGGTCTATGGCTACACCTTC
CDR3: CASSPGVYGYTF